Listed below are T cell receptor beta chains from one sample, sequenced in a study of blood T cell repertoires in COVID-19. Assay used: immunoSEQ multiplex PCR; TCRdb lists only in-frame clones, some missing. Of roughly 170,000 clones in the sample, 60% to 85% were seen once. Sequenced: peripheral blood. The receptors were gathered from a woman between 55 and 75 years old with COVID-19, enrolled during active disease. CDR3s include the opening cysteine and the closing phenylalanine or tryptophan. D genes are given only for firm matches. The listing skips clone size in some rows; elsewhere it reads once, few, many or a size class.

d_call	clone_size	v_call	j_call	cdr3_aa	cdr3_nt
TRBD2	once	TRBV10-3	TRBJ2-3	CAISESRLAGGHTQYF	TGTGCCATCAGTGAGTCGAGACTAGCGGGAGGTCATACGCAGTATTTT
NA	NA	TRBV5-4	TRBJ1-1	CASSLMGPSNTEAFF	TGTGCCAGCAGCTTGATGGGGCCTTCGAACACTGAAGCTTTCTTT
TRBD2	NA	TRBV5-1	TRBJ2-5	CASSWSGGLETQYF	TGCGCCAGCAGCTGGAGCGGGGGTTTAGAGACCCAGTACTTC
TRBD2	NA	TRBV10-3	TRBJ2-1	CAISRTGTGITSGSGEQFF	TGTGCCATCAGTAGAACCGGGACAGGGATCACTAGCGGGAGCGGTGAGCAGTTCTTC
TRBD1	NA	TRBV7-9	TRBJ2-3	CASSFLDRADTQYF	TGTGCCAGCAGCTTTTTGGACAGGGCAGATACGCAGTATTTT
TRBD2	NA	TRBV7-3	TRBJ2-2	CASSLGGSRTGELFF	TGTGCCAGCAGCTTAGGCGGGAGCCGTACCGGGGAGCTGTTTTTT
TRBD1	NA	TRBV29-1	TRBJ2-3	CSVALNRGWASSTDTQYF	TGCAGCGTTGCCCTAAACAGGGGATGGGCCTCGAGCACAGATACGCAGTATTTT
TRBD1	NA	TRBV7-8	TRBJ2-5	CASHLGGAAETQYF	TGTGCCAGCCACTTAGGGGGCGCAGCAGAGACCCAGTACTTC
TRBD2	NA	TRBV7-8	TRBJ2-3	CASSLAGDRDTQYF	TGTGCCAGCAGCCTAGCGGGAGATCGGGATACGCAGTATTTT
NA	NA	TRBV28	TRBJ2-3	CASNGEVGTDTQYF	TGTGCCAGCAACGGGGAGGTGGGCACAGATACGCAGTATTTT
NA	NA	TRBV5-1	TRBJ1-3	CASSLDRETIYF	TGCGCCAGCAGCTTGGATCGGGAAACCATATATTTT
TRBD1	NA	TRBV28	TRBJ1-5	CASRRTHRGQQPQHF	TGTGCCAGCAGACGTACCCACAGGGGGCAACAGCCCCAGCATTTT